The 20 T cell receptor beta chains given below trace back to one sample, sequenced in a study of a mutant IDH1 vaccine in newly diagnosed glioma. Their specific antigens are unknown. Here immunoSEQ multiplex PCR was the method, and the copy in TCRdb shows in-frame clones only, minus some. Of approximately 22,000 clones in the sample, roughly 80% are singletons; the top ten hold under 4%. Time point indicated: week 47, end of study. Vaccine doses each comprised 300 ug of mutant IDH1 20-mer peptide, with topical imiquimod. Sequenced material: PBMCs, taken from a glioma patient whose treatment included an IDH1 peptide vaccine. The receptors originated from a man between 40 and 49 years old with glioma. Some clones in this sample may be carry-over from other donors' samples.

This chain joins TRBV30 and TRBJ1-1; D may be TRBD1 (6 bases). V dropped 4 bases and J dropped 0 bases, with 15 bases sitting between them. Germline assignment: CDR1 GTSNPN and CDR2 SVGIG (reference sequence). CDR3 length equals 15 residues. The CDR3 region has the DNA TGTGCCTGGAATTACGGGGGCACCATGAACACTGAAGCTTTCTTT. Its translation is CAWNYGGTMNTEAFF.

The chain has TRBV12-5 and TRBJ1-1; D not resolved. The CDR3 is 15 residues long. Between the trimmed V and J ends, which lost 6 bases and 5 bases, there was a span of 19 bases. Germline CDR1 and CDR2: LGHNT and FRNRAP. CDR3 loop: CASGLVPGSSTEAFF. CDR3 coding DNA: TGTGCTAGTGGCCTTGTGCCCGGATCTTCTACTGAAGCTTTCTTT.

The V call is TRBV2, the J call TRBJ2-7, with 9 nucleotides matching TRBD1. V dropped 3 bases and J dropped 5; count of bases not matched to a gene: 11. The CDR3 contains 16 residues. Germline loops: CDR1 SNHLY, CDR2 FYNNEI. The CDR3 is CASSDLGTGYSNEQYF. The CDR3 DNA follows: TGTGCCAGCAGTGATTTAGGGACAGGGTATTCCAACGAGCAGTACTTC. Using reference TRBV2 and TRBJ2-7 for the parts outside the CDR3, the full variable domain is EPEVTQTPSHQVTQMGQEVILRCVPISNHLYFYWYRQILGQKVEFLVSFYNNEISEKSEIFDDQFSVERPDGSNFTLKIRSTKLEDSAMYFCASSDLGTGYSNEQYFGPGTRLTVT.

The CDR3 region is CASSLVMGVRRTEAFF. The CDR3 DNA reads TGTGCCAGCAGCTTAGTTATGGGGGTAAGACGGACTGAAGCTTTCTTT. The chain carries TRBV11-2 and TRBJ1-1; weak D call: TRBD1 (5 bases). The CDR3 loop spans 16 amino acids. Trimming took 1 base from V and 5 from J, leaving 17 bases between them. CDR1 is SGHAT and CDR2 is FQNNGV in the germline V gene. Variable domain in full (rest from reference TRBV11-2 and TRBJ1-1): EAGVAQSPRYKIIEKRQSVAFWCNPISGHATLYWYQQILGQGPKLLIQFQNNGVVDDSQLPKDRFSAERLKGVDSTLKIQPAKLEDSAVYLCASSLVMGVRRTEAFFGQGTRLTVV.

CDR3 loop: CASSPLGGATYEQYF. Here the CDR3 DNA reads TGTGCCAGTAGTCCCCTAGGGGGGGCGACGTACGAGCAGTACTTC. V is TRBV19 and J is TRBJ2-7; tentative D call: TRBD2 (7 bases). Germline-derived CDR1 and CDR2 are LNHDA and SQIVND (reference sequence). Trimming took off 5 bases at V and 4 bases at J, with 18 bases between the two ends. The CDR3 consists of 15 residues. Based on the CDR3 plus reference TRBV19 and TRBJ2-7, the full variable domain is DGGITQSPKYLFRKEGQNVTLSCEQNLNHDAMYWYRQDPGQGLRLIYYSQIVNDFQKGDIAEGYSVSREKKESFPLTVTSAQKNPTAFYLCASSPLGGATYEQYFGPGTRLTVT.

The chain is built from TRBV2 and TRBJ1-1; D possibly corresponds to TRBD1 (5 bases). V lost 6 bases and J lost 11, with 19 bases in between. CDR1 is SNHLY, CDR2 FYNNEI, per germline. This CDR3 region has 13 residues. For the CDR3, the DNA is TGTGCCAGCAGGGGGGACGGGCAAAGCGGGGCTTTCTTT. This codes for CASRGDGQSGAFF.

The chain couples TRBV5-1 to TRBJ2-6; D uncertain. Germline V gives CDR1 SGHRS, CDR2 YFSETQ. The CDR3 length is 16 residues. The ends were cut back, 4 bases at V and 0 bases at J, with 11 bases in the middle. The CDR3 DNA follows: TGCGCCAGCAGCCCGTCACCGAGCTCTGGGGCCAACGTCCTGACTTTC. The encoded protein is CASSPSPSSGANVLTF.

CDR3 loop: CATSRGVGGGDTQYF. In nucleotides, the CDR3 is TGTGCCACCAGCAGAGGAGTAGGGGGAGGTGATACGCAGTATTTT. This chain uses TRBV15 with TRBJ2-3; D may correspond to TRBD1 or TRBD2 (6 bases each). Germline V gene data show CDR1 as LNHNV and CDR2 as YYDKDF (reference sequence). This CDR3 spans 15 amino acids. Trimming removed 1 base at V and 6 bases at J, with 14 bases between.

The gene calls are TRBV28 and TRBJ2-7; either TRBD1 or TRBD2 may supply D (5 bases each). This CDR3 has 14 amino acids. Germline V gives CDR1 MDHEN, CDR2 SYDVKM. V was pared by 6 bases and J by 2 bases, with 14 bases between. CDR3 DNA: TGTGCCAGCAGACCCGGGGCCCCCCCCTACGAGCAGTACTTC. Amino acid sequence: CASRPGAPPYEQYF.

The chain joins TRBV4-1 to TRBJ1-1; D might be TRBD1 (5 bases). From germline, CDR1 is MGHRA and CDR2 YSYEKL. The CDR3 extends over 13 amino acids. Deletions cut 5 bases from V and 3 bases from J, with 10 bases between. The CDR3: CASSLGRDTEAFF. The CDR3 nucleotides are TGCGCCAGCAGCTTGGGCAGGGACACTGAAGCTTTCTTT.

In this sample, this clone turned up once. The chain joins TRBV6-6 to TRBJ1-6; a weak D match, TRBD1 (5 bases). This CDR3 is built from 16 residues. The germline V and J ends were trimmed by 7 bases and 5 bases, with 18 bases remaining between them. The germline CDR1 and CDR2 sequences are MNHNY and SVGAGI (reference sequence). CDR3 nucleotides: TGTGCCAGCACTCTTCTAACGGGGACCCATAATTCACCCCTCCACTTT. Protein product: CASTLLTGTHNSPLHF.

This clone was counted between two and nine times. This sequence joins TRBV6-1 and TRBJ1-5, with D unresolved. CDR3 length: 15 amino acids. V shed 1 base and J shed 5 bases, with 12 bases lying between them. CDR1 is MNHNS and CDR2 is SASEGT in the germline V gene. CDR3 amino acids: CASSEGPRSYQPQHF. Written as DNA, the CDR3 is TGTGCCAGCAGTGAAGGGCCGAGAAGCTATCAGCCCCAGCATTTT.

The chain has TRBV2 and TRBJ1-5; D ambiguous. This CDR3 comprises 16 residues. The V gene's germline CDR1 is SNHLY and CDR2 FYNNEI. V was pared by 4 bases and J by 2 bases, with 15 bases between. The CDR3 sequence: CASSGVDLDGNQPQHF. Written as DNA, the CDR3 is TGTGCCAGCAGTGGGGTGGATTTGGATGGCAATCAGCCCCAGCATTTT.

The CDR3 here is CASSLRYETQYF. The CDR3 DNA is TGTGCCAGCAGCTTGAGGTACGAGACCCAGTACTTC. The rearrangement links TRBV5-5 to TRBJ2-5; no firm D call. The CDR3 is 12 amino acids. CDR1 is SGHKS and CDR2 is YYEKEE in the germline V gene (reference sequence). With 1 base removed from V and 5 bases from J, the gap between germline ends came to 6 bases.

The V gene is TRBV19, the J gene TRBJ1-1, with 9 bases lining up with TRBD1. The CDR3 loop spans 17 amino acids. Looked up from germline, CDR1 is LNHDA and CDR2 is SQIVND (reference sequence). J gave up 1 base and V 5 bases, and 11 bases lay outside the gene matches. The CDR3 region is CASSPFDRGWPNTEAFF. In DNA, the CDR3 is TGTGCCAGTAGTCCCTTCGACAGGGGGTGGCCGAACACTGAAGCTTTCTTT.

The rearrangement uses TRBV15 and TRBJ2-3, with TRBD2 matching over 12 bases. The V gene end was trimmed by 3 bases and the J gene end by 3 bases; junction bases not matched to a gene: 7. The CDR3 covers 17 residues. Germline assignment: CDR1 LNHNV and CDR2 YYDKDF (reference sequence). As DNA, the CDR3 is TGTGCCACCAGCAGCGGGGCTAGCGGGGGGGCAACAGATACGCAGTATTTT. It translates to CATSSGASGGATDTQYF.

The chain carries TRBV18 and TRBJ1-2; D ambiguous. The germline V and J ends were trimmed by 3 bases and 5 bases, with 16 bases remaining between them. The CDR3 runs 15 residues. The V gene's germline CDR1 is KGHSH and CDR2 LQKENI. The CDR3 DNA follows: TGTGCCAGCTCACCGGTAAAGGTGGCGATGTATGGCTACACCTTC. Translation: CASSPVKVAMYGYTF. The complete variable domain, with remaining parts taken from reference TRBV18 and TRBJ1-2, reads NAGVMQNPRHLVRRRGQEARLRCSPMKGHSHVYWYRQLPEEGLKFMVYLQKENIIDESGMPKERFSAEFPKEGPSILRIQQVVRGDSAAYFCASSPVKVAMYGYTFGSGTRLTVV.

The V call is TRBV2, the J call TRBJ1-5; 11 nucleotides agree with TRBD1. V shed 4 bases, J shed 7 bases, and the junction held 6 bases outside the gene matches. Germline assignment: CDR1 SNHLY and CDR2 FYNNEI. The CDR3 spans 15 residues. The CDR3 DNA follows: TGTGCCAGCAGTGTAGGACAGGGGGCTAGGCAGCCCCAGCATTTT. It translates to CASSVGQGARQPQHF.

This clone was detected a few times. The chain combines TRBV19 with TRBJ1-6; D gene uncertain. Germline lookup yields CDR1 LNHDA and CDR2 SQIVND (reference sequence). V was shortened by 4 bases and J by 5 bases, with 9 bases between the two germline ends. This CDR3 is 14 amino acids long. CDR3 protein: CASSTRGDNSPLHF. The CDR3 DNA is TGTGCCAGTAGTACCCGGGGTGATAATTCACCCCTCCACTTT.

The rearrangement joins TRBV6-5 to TRBJ2-5; tentatively, D is TRBD2 (6 bases). The V gene's germline CDR1 is MNHEY and CDR2 SVGAGI. This CDR3 has 12 amino acids. V lost 6 bases, J lost 8 bases, and 13 bases lay in between. CDR3 sequence (DNA): TGTGCCAGCAGCCCGACCGGGGGAACCCAGTACTTC. Amino acids: CASSPTGGTQYF.